The 21 T cell receptor beta chains below come from one sample, sequenced in a study of cytomegalovirus exposure and HLA in healthy donors (dated by TCRdb to 2016 to 2017). To prepare the library, the immunoSEQ multiplex PCR assay was applied. A mixture of 60 forward primers for TCR Vbeta segments and 13 reverse primers for TCR Jbeta segments was used in the multiplex PCR. The source is immuneACCESS, and TCRdb retained only in-frame sequences with V and J called. Part of the clones is not carried over; for the studies checked, unresolved V genes explain less than half of this, and the remainder is unexplained. This sample lists 95,000 to 150,000 clones; 70% to 80% were detected once. In total, the top ten clones hold 1.5% to 2.5% of the sample. Sequenced material: PBMCs. The receptors shown here come from a man between 50 and 59 years old in good health and CMV-seronegative.

J is TRBJ1-6 and V is TRBV30; 7 nucleotides line up with TRBD1. Per the germline V gene, CDR1 is GTSNPN and CDR2 is SVGIG (reference sequence). V trimming: 2 bases; J trimming: 8 bases; junction bases outside the gene matches: 6. This CDR3 comprises 14 residues. The CDR3 nucleotides read TGTGCCTGGAGTCAGGGGGTTCCGGATTCACCCCTCCACTTT. It is translated as CAWSQGVPDSPLHF.

CDR3 bases: TGTGCCAGCAGCCCAAATATCGGACTAGCGGGGAACTACAATGAGCAGTTCTTC. Translation: CASSPNIGLAGNYNEQFF. The chain carries TRBV7-6 and TRBJ2-1; 12 bases fit TRBD2. CDR3 length equals 18 residues. Trimming cost V 5 bases and J 3 bases; bases outside gene matches: 11. In germline, CDR1 is SGHVS, CDR2 FNYEAQ.

V usage is TRBV6-6 and J usage is TRBJ1-2; 8 bases match TRBD1. Germline values: CDR1 MNHNY, CDR2 SVGAGI (reference sequence). Losses at the gene ends were 1 base for V and 6 bases for J; bases not matched to a gene: 7. The CDR3 is made up of 15 amino acids. CDR3 DNA: TGTGCCAGCAGTTACTTGGAGACAGGGGCGCATGGCTACACCTTC. Amino acids: CASSYLETGAHGYTF.

The rearrangement uses TRBV10-3 and TRBJ1-1; D is unclear. V lost 2 bases to trimming and J lost 1 base, with 8 bases between them. Germline CDR1 reads ENHRY; CDR2 reads SYGVKD. This CDR3 spans 14 amino acids. In DNA, the CDR3 is TGTGCCATCAGTGAGGGGCAGGAGAACACTGAAGCTTTCTTT. Translating it yields CAISEGQENTEAFF.

The V gene is TRBV5-1, the J gene TRBJ1-6; TRBD1 aligns across 9 bases. The CDR3 spans 16 residues. The junction had 9 bases not matched to a gene; V was cut back by 4 bases and J by 7 bases. Germline V gene data show CDR1 as SGHRS and CDR2 as YFSETQ. The CDR3 protein is CASSRSGTGRNSPLHF. The CDR3 region has the DNA TGCGCCAGCAGCCGGTCCGGGACAGGGAGAAATTCACCCCTCCACTTT.

V is TRBV7-9 and J is TRBJ1-6; 9 nucleotides match TRBD1. The V segment lost 6 bases and the J segment 7 bases; nucleotides outside the gene matches: 4. The CDR3 is made up of 14 amino acids. From germline, CDR1 is SEHNR and CDR2 FQNEAQ (reference sequence). CDR3 in amino acids: CASRRGQGNSPLHF. The CDR3 DNA reads as TGTGCCAGCAGAAGAGGACAGGGGAATTCACCCCTCCACTTT.

The chain joins TRBV7-9 to TRBJ1-1, with D unclear. The V end was cut by 3 bases, the J end by 4 bases, with 15 bases between. The CDR3 sequence is 15 residues long. Per the germline V gene, CDR1 is SEHNR and CDR2 is FQNEAQ (reference sequence). The CDR3 here is CASSFGAALGTEAFF. The CDR3 DNA reads as TGTGCCAGCAGCTTCGGCGCGGCACTGGGCACTGAAGCTTTCTTT.

V gene TRBV6-1 combines with J gene TRBJ2-2, with D perhaps TRBD2 (5 bases). This CDR3 has 14 amino acids. Germline V gives CDR1 MNHNS, CDR2 SASEGT. Between the trimmed V and J ends, which lost 0 bases and 7 bases, there was a span of 9 bases. This CDR3 reads CASSEAAEGGELFF. The CDR3 DNA reads TGTGCCAGCAGTGAAGCAGCGGAAGGCGGGGAGCTGTTTTTT.

This sequence joins TRBV9 and TRBJ2-1, with D perhaps TRBD1 (7 bases). In germline, CDR1 is SGDLS, CDR2 YYNGEE. The CDR3 is made up of 15 amino acids. The ends were cut back, 4 bases at V and 9 bases at J, with 20 bases in the middle. The CDR3 protein is CASSPGGTVFTEQFF. CDR3 bases: TGTGCCAGCAGCCCCGGCGGGACAGTGTTTACTGAGCAGTTCTTC.

This clone was seen only a few times. The chain links TRBV7-9 to TRBJ2-2, with 9 bases aligning to TRBD1. After removal of 4 bases from V and 10 bases from J, the junction contained 7 bases not matched to a gene. The germline V gene encodes CDR1 SEHNR and CDR2 FQNEAQ (reference sequence). The CDR3 is 14 residues long. The DNA of the CDR3 is TGTGCCAGCAGCTCGGGACAGGGTCTTGTGGAGCTGTTTTTT. The encoded protein is CASSSGQGLVELFF.

This clone has only one observation. The chain employs TRBV6-6 and TRBJ2-3, with D maybe TRBD1 (6 bases). Germline assignment: CDR1 MNHNY and CDR2 SVGAGI (reference sequence). The V gene lost 6 bases and the J gene lost 2 bases, with 15 bases spanning the gap. The CDR3 covers 15 residues. DNA of the CDR3: TGTGCCAGCAGCCCCCGGGACACCATCACAGATACGCAGTATTTT. Protein: CASSPRDTITDTQYF.

J is TRBJ2-3 and V is TRBV30; D ambiguous. Germline loops: CDR1 GTSNPN, CDR2 SVGIG (reference sequence). V was cut by 4 bases and J by 4 bases, with 9 bases left in between. The CDR3 is 12 residues long. CDR3 protein: CAWNPTPDTQYF. In DNA form, the CDR3 reads TGTGCCTGGAACCCGACACCAGATACGCAGTATTTT.

The V and J genes are TRBV4-1 and TRBJ1-1; TRBD1 is a possible D gene (6 bases). Per germline, CDR1 MGHRA and CDR2 YSYEKL. The CDR3 length is 12 residues. The V end lost 6 bases, the J end lost 1 base, and 6 bases lay between the germline ends. CDR3 DNA sequence: TGCGCCAGCAGGACAGGGAACACTGAAGCTTTCTTT. Translated: CASRTGNTEAFF.

This clone has a handful of counts. The genes are TRBV11-3 and TRBJ2-4; a possible D gene is TRBD1 (6 bases). V lost 5 bases and J 13 bases, leaving 18 bases between the germline ends. This CDR3 spans 13 amino acids. CDR1 SGHNT and CDR2 YENEEA come from the germline V gene. CDR3 sequence: CASSLQGEGKQYF. The CDR3 region has the DNA TGTGCCAGCAGCCTACAGGGAGAGGGGAAACAGTACTTC.

The chain carries TRBV10-2 and TRBJ2-1; 9 bases line up with TRBD2. The V and J ends lost 6 bases and 9 bases, in that order; junction bases with no gene match: 9. The CDR3 runs 14 residues. The germline V gene encodes CDR1 WSHSY and CDR2 SAAADI. The CDR3 nucleotides are TGCGCCAGCAGGCCCGGGACTAGCACGAGTGAGCAGTTCTTC. It translates to CASRPGTSTSEQFF.

The CDR3 nucleotides are TGTGCCAGCAGCTTAGAGGTGGGCGAGCAGTACGTC. Amino acids: CASSLEVGEQYV. The chain couples TRBV11-2 to TRBJ2-7, with unresolved D. Trimming took 0 bases from V and 6 from J, leaving 6 bases between them. The CDR3 is made up of 12 amino acids. In germline, CDR1 is SGHAT, CDR2 FQNNGV.

The rearrangement links TRBV14 to TRBJ2-3; 7 nucleotides match TRBD2. Germline-derived CDR1 and CDR2 are SGHDN and FVKESK. V dropped 4 bases and J dropped 1; count of bases not matched to a gene: 5. The CDR3 length is 15 residues. In DNA, the CDR3 is TGTGCCAGCAGCCGCCTAGCGGATCGCACAGATACGCAGTATTTT. It yields the protein CASSRLADRTDTQYF.

V is TRBV6-4 and J is TRBJ2-2; D perhaps matches TRBD2 (6 bases). Germline V gives CDR1 MRHNA, CDR2 SNTAGT. V was pared by 2 bases and J by 2 bases, with 12 bases between. This CDR3 has 16 amino acids. The CDR3 nucleotides read TGTGCCAGCAGTGACGGGGCGGGGACCAACACCGGGGAGCTGTTTTTT. Translation gives CASSDGAGTNTGELFF.

Concerning this clone itself: The identical CDR3 is also encoded by other nucleotide sequences in the sample. V usage is TRBV6-1 and J usage is TRBJ1-1; TRBD1 aligns across 7 bases. Looked up from germline, CDR1 is MNHNS and CDR2 is SASEGT. Trimming at V came to 3 bases and at J to 1 base, leaving 8 bases not matched to a gene. This CDR3 spans 16 amino acids. The CDR3 region is CASSEARGQRNTEAFF. CDR3 coding DNA: TGTGCCAGCAGTGAGGCGAGGGGACAGAGGAACACTGAAGCTTTCTTT.

Concerning this clone itself: Other nucleotide sequences in the sample specify the same CDR3. The chain carries TRBV9 and TRBJ2-2; unclear D gene. V was trimmed by 4 bases and J by 2 bases, leaving 3 bases between them. The germline gives CDR1 SGDLS, CDR2 YYNGEE. The CDR3 covers 12 residues. The CDR3 loop reads CASSLNTGELFF. The CDR3 DNA reads TGTGCCAGCAGCTTAAACACCGGGGAGCTGTTTTTT. Drawing the rest from reference TRBV9 and TRBJ2-2, the complete variable domain is DSGVTQTPKHLITATGQRVTLRCSPRSGDLSVYWYQQSLDQGLQFLIQYYNGEERAKGNILERFSAQQFPDLHSELNLSSLELGDSALYFCASSLNTGELFFGEGSRLTVL.

The J gene is TRBJ1-2, the V gene TRBV18; 8 bases line up with TRBD1. Germline CDR1 reads KGHSH; CDR2 reads LQKENI. The CDR3 is 13 amino acids. After removal of 5 bases from V and 8 bases from J, the junction contained 7 bases not matched to a gene. The CDR3 region is CASSSDRDGGYTF. CDR3 DNA sequence: TGTGCCAGCTCATCGGACAGGGATGGCGGCTACACCTTC.